A selection of T cell receptor beta chains follows, all from one sample in a study of blood T cell repertoires in COVID-19. This table comes from immunoSEQ multiplex PCR, and its TCRdb copy is limited to in-frame clones, with some not included. This sample carries roughly 140,000 clones, nearly 90% of them seen once, and the ten largest clones take around 1.9%. Sequencing was performed on peripheral blood. These receptors were taken from a man between 65 and 85 years old with acute or convalescent COVID-19. The CDR3 runs from the conserved cysteine through the conserved F or W. A D gene is named only where the DNA matches it firmly. Clone size, where shown, is once, few, many, or a class for clones that have expanded.

j_call v_call d_call clone_size cdr3_aa cdr3_nt
TRBJ1-1 TRBV10-3 TRBD1 - CAISESADRGREAFF TGTGCCATCAGTGAGTCGGCGGACAGGGGGCGTGAAGCTTTCTTT
TRBJ2-5 TRBV5-8 - - CASSTGQGNQETQYF TGTGCCAGCAGCACCGGGCAGGGGAACCAAGAGACCCAGTACTTC
TRBJ1-5 TRBV6-5 - - CASIGELGNQPQHF TGTGCCAGCATAGGAGAGCTCGGCAATCAGCCCCAGCATTTT
TRBJ1-1 TRBV6-4 TRBD1 - CASRPDRGMGTEAFF TGTGCCAGCAGACCGGACAGGGGGATGGGCACTGAAGCTTTCTTT
TRBJ2-5 TRBV5-1 - - CASSQNSGPAGETQYF TGCGCCAGCAGCCAGAATAGCGGCCCCGCGGGGGAGACCCAGTACTTC
TRBJ1-4 TRBV2 - - CASSVTGRSKLFF TGTGCCAGCAGTGTGACCGGGAGGTCAAAGCTGTTTTTT
TRBJ2-5 TRBV3-1/TRBV3-2 TRBD2 - CASSSGLAGTETQYF TGTGCCAGCAGCTCCGGACTAGCGGGGACGGAGACCCAGTACTTC
TRBJ1-5 TRBV7-9 - - CASSRGGNQPQHF TGTGCCAGCAGCAGGGGAGGCAATCAGCCCCAGCATTTT
TRBJ2-7 TRBV5-8 - - CASSSLDTLSYEQYF TGTGCCAGCAGCTCCCTGGACACCCTCTCCTACGAGCAGTACTTC
TRBJ1-5 TRBV18 - - CASSPSANQPQHF TGTGCCAGCTCACCAAGCGCGAATCAGCCCCAGCATTTT
TRBJ2-7 TRBV11-2 TRBD1 - CASSLRDRGDEQYF TGTGCCAGCAGCCTACGGGACAGGGGGGACGAGCAGTACTTC
TRBJ1-6 TRBV7-2 - - CASTLGGGVGSPLHF TGTGCCAGCACCCTAGGGGGGGGAGTTGGATCACCCCTCCACTTT
TRBJ1-2 TRBV7-8 - - CASSLALVQGGYTF TGTGCCAGCAGCTTAGCTCTGGTACAGGGCGGCTACACCTTC
TRBJ2-3 TRBV5-1 - - CASSLVLGGGSDTQYF TGCGCCAGCAGCTTGGTTCTTGGCGGTGGGTCAGATACGCAGTATTTT
TRBJ2-2 TRBV25-1 - - CASSEYRTAAELFF TGTGCCAGCAGTGAATACCGGACAGCGGCGGAGCTGTTTTTT
TRBJ2-5 TRBV14 TRBD2 - CASSQYDSGMGQETQYF TGTGCCAGCAGCCAATATGATAGCGGGATGGGCCAAGAGACCCAGTACTTC
TRBJ2-3 TRBV5-1 - - CASSLASPYTDTQYF TGCGCCAGCAGCTTGGCTAGCCCCTACACAGATACGCAGTATTTT
TRBJ1-1 TRBV7-8 - - CASSIQGDTEAFF TGTGCCAGCAGCATTCAGGGTGACACTGAAGCTTTCTTT
TRBJ2-4 TRBV10-1 - once CASSRDVENIQYF TGCGCCAGCAGCAGGGATGTAGAAAACATTCAGTACTTC
TRBJ2-5 TRBV2 TRBD2 once CASSEDRGGETQYF TGTGCCAGCAGTGAAGACCGGGGGGGAGAGACCCAGTACTTC
TRBJ1-6 TRBV5-1 TRBD1 - CASMGQGDSPLHF TGCGCCAGCATGGGACAGGGGGATTCACCCCTCCACTTT
TRBJ2-5 TRBV5-4 TRBD1 - CASSLTGGETQYF TGTGCCAGCAGCTTGACAGGGGGAGAGACCCAGTACTTC